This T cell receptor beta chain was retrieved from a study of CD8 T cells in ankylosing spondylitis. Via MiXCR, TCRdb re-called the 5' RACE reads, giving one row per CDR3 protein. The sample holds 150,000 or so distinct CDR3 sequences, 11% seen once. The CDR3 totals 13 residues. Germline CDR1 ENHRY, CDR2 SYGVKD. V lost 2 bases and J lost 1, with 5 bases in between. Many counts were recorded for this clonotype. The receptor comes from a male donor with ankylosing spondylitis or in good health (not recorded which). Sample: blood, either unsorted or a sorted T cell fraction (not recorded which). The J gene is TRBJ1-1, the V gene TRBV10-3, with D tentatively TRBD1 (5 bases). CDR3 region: CAISEGGNTEAFF. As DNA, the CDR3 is TGTGCCATCAGTGAGGGGGGGAACACTGAAGCTTTCTTT.